Following are 14 T cell receptor beta chains from one sample sequenced in a study of cytomegalovirus exposure and HLA in healthy donors. In the PCR, 60 Vbeta and 13 Jbeta primers were used. Data came from immunoSEQ multiplex PCR; TCRdb stores just in-frame clones and leaves some out. The sample contains about 130,000 clones, roughly four fifths of which appear only once. Sequenced: PBMCs. The receptor set was obtained from a woman aged 50 to 65 in good health and CMV-seronegative.

The chain is built from TRBV2 and TRBJ2-1; 7 nucleotides agree with TRBD2. The CDR3 has 15 amino acids. V lost 7 bases and J lost 6; bases outside the gene matches: 12. In germline, CDR1 is SNHLY, CDR2 FYNNEI. The CDR3 nucleotides read TGTGCCAGCATTAGACTAGCCACGGGGACCAATGAGCAGTTCTTC. It encodes CASIRLATGTNEQFF.

The genes are TRBV19 and TRBJ1-2; D is unclear. This CDR3 spans 14 amino acids. The ends were cut back, 1 base at V and 1 base at J, with 7 bases in the middle. Germline V CDR1 and CDR2: LNHDA, SQIVND (reference sequence). Here the CDR3 reads CASSIAPINYGYTF. In DNA form, the CDR3 reads TGTGCCAGTAGTATAGCCCCTATTAACTATGGCTACACCTTC.

The chain has TRBV11-3 and TRBJ2-7; TRBD2 might be the D (6 bases). V lost 0 bases to trimming and J lost 2 bases, with 11 bases between them. This CDR3 has 15 amino acids. Germline loops: CDR1 SGHNT, CDR2 YENEEA. In DNA, the CDR3 is TGTGCCAGCAGCTTAGAGGCGGGGTCGACCTACGAGCAGTACGTC. This sequence encodes CASSLEAGSTYEQYV.

This clone is a singleton in its sample. The chain combines TRBV27 with TRBJ1-2; TRBD1 might be the D (5 bases). Trimming cost V 5 bases and J 6 bases, with 10 bases left between them. Looked up from germline, CDR1 is MNHEY and CDR2 is SMNVEV (reference sequence). This CDR3 is built from 12 residues. CDR3 amino acids: CASSLRGHGYTF. The DNA of the CDR3 is TGTGCCAGCAGTCTAAGGGGCCATGGCTACACCTTC.

This chain joins TRBV7-9 and TRBJ2-5; 11 positions match TRBD2. Germline CDR1 and CDR2: SEHNR and FQNEAQ (reference sequence). J was trimmed by 1 base and V by 3 bases; bases with no gene match: 13. The CDR3 is 19 amino acids. As DNA, the CDR3 is TGTGCCAGCAGCTTCGACAGGAAGCTAGCGGGAGGCCTCCAAGAGACCCAGTACTTC. Residues: CASSFDRKLAGGLQETQYF.

The chain recombines TRBV27 with TRBJ1-5; D is undetermined. The CDR3 covers 14 residues. Germline CDR1 and CDR2: MNHEY and SMNVEV (reference sequence). V was trimmed by 6 bases and J by 6 bases, leaving 15 bases between them. The CDR3: CASSSAGLGQPQHF. CDR3 sequence (DNA): TGTGCCAGCAGCTCCGCGGGCCTGGGTCAGCCCCAGCATTTT.

The rearrangement uses TRBV28 and TRBJ2-1, with 9 bases fitting TRBD1. CDR1 and CDR2 (germline): MDHEN, SYDVKM. The trim removed 2 bases at V and 12 bases at J, leaving 5 bases unmatched. The CDR3 has 13 residues. The CDR3 is CASSLGDRVLQFF. Written as DNA, the CDR3 is TGTGCCAGCAGTTTAGGGGACAGGGTGTTGCAGTTCTTC.

The chain couples TRBV19 to TRBJ2-2; 10 bases map to TRBD2. This CDR3 is 20 amino acids long. J was trimmed by 3 bases and V by 7 bases; bases with no gene match: 20. The germline V gene encodes CDR1 LNHDA and CDR2 SQIVND (reference sequence). Here the CDR3 DNA reads TGTGCCAGTACCCTATTGGGGGGGCCTAGCGGGAGTCAGTACACCGGGGAGCTGTTTTTT. This encodes CASTLLGGPSGSQYTGELFF.

The chain uses TRBV5-4 and TRBJ2-7; 13 nucleotides align to TRBD2. Trimming removed 2 bases from V and 7 bases from J; junction bases left unmatched: 9. Looked up from germline, CDR1 is SGHNT and CDR2 is YYREEE (reference sequence). The CDR3 runs to 16 residues. The CDR3 here is CASSFRGLAGDSEQYF. For the CDR3, the DNA is TGTGCCAGCAGCTTCCGTGGACTAGCGGGAGACAGTGAGCAGTACTTC. The full variable domain, its missing parts supplied by reference TRBV5-4 and TRBJ2-7, is ETGVTQSPTHLIKTRGQQVTLRCSSQSGHNTVSWYQQALGQGPQFIFQYYREEENGRGNFPPRFSGLQFPNYSSELNVNALELDDSALYLCASSFRGLAGDSEQYFGPGTRLTVT.

The genes are TRBV29-1 and TRBJ1-2; 12 nucleotides line up with TRBD1. Germline values: CDR1 SQVTM, CDR2 ANQGSEA. The CDR3 loop spans 12 amino acids. V lost 6 bases to trimming and J lost 8 bases; unmatched junction nucleotides: 4. The chain's CDR3 is CSVGTGGNGYTF. The CDR3 bases are TGCAGCGTCGGGACAGGGGGCAACGGCTACACCTTC. Supplemented by reference TRBV29-1 and TRBJ1-2, the full variable domain reads SAVISQKPSRDICQRGTSLTIQCQVDSQVTMMFWYRQQPGQSLTLIATANQGSEATYESGFVIDKFPISRPNLTFSTLTVSNMSPEDSSIYLCSVGTGGNGYTFGSGTRLTVV.

V usage is TRBV27 and J usage is TRBJ1-2; no clear D. The CDR3 consists of 14 residues. V lost 5 bases and J 2 bases, leaving 12 bases between the germline ends. Germline V gene sequence: CDR1 MNHEY, CDR2 SMNVEV (reference sequence). The DNA for the CDR3 is TGTGCCAGCAGTCGAATGGCAGGAAACTATGGCTACACCTTC. Amino acids: CASSRMAGNYGYTF.

The chain has TRBV29-1 and TRBJ2-7; a weak D match, TRBD1 (6 bases). This CDR3 spans 12 amino acids. Germline assignment: CDR1 SQVTM and CDR2 ANQGSEA. Trimming cost V 5 bases and J 2 bases, with 10 bases left between them. The CDR3 protein is CSVRPGAYEQYF. CDR3 nucleotide sequence: TGCAGCGTTAGACCAGGGGCCTACGAGCAGTACTTC.

The chain has TRBV14 and TRBJ1-4; D unclear. Germline lookup yields CDR1 SGHDN and CDR2 FVKESK. CDR3 length equals 14 residues. The V end was cut by 3 bases, the J end by 8 bases, with 13 bases between. The CDR3 here is CASSHRPSSEKLFF. The CDR3 nucleotides are TGTGCCAGCAGCCACCGCCCGTCGAGCGAAAAACTGTTTTTT.

The rearrangement joins TRBV5-1 to TRBJ2-7; D perhaps matches TRBD2 (6 bases). CDR1 and CDR2 (germline): SGHRS, YFSETQ. The CDR3 extends over 14 amino acids. The V end was cut by 1 base, the J end by 0 bases, with 8 bases between. CDR3 sequence reads: CASSLLTSSYEQYF. The CDR3 DNA is TGCGCCAGCAGCTTGTTGACTAGCTCCTACGAGCAGTACTTC.